This T cell receptor beta chain was identified in a study of spatial heterogeneity in lung cancer. Study-wide background: The count of detected beta-chain sequences consistently exceeded that of alpha-chain sequences.

TCRdb fed the 5' RACE reads into MiXCR, producing one record per CDR3 protein. The sample holds about 47,000 distinct CDR3 sequences, roughly 12% seen once. CDR1 SQVTM and CDR2 ANQGSEA come from the germline V gene. This CDR3 is 13 amino acids long. With V trimmed by 4 bases and J by 7 bases, 4 bases remained unmatched. Time point noted: blood at routine non-recurrence follow-up after resection. Sequencing of whole RNA from tumor, nontumor lung or frozen PBMC involved no sorting. This clonotype was counted ten times or more. This sample comprised PBMCs, obtained at follow-up. This TCR came from a male donor with early-stage non-small cell lung cancer. The chain combines TRBV29-1 with TRBJ2-1; 10 bases line up with TRBD1. This chain's CDR3 is CSVARQGANEQFF. In DNA, the CDR3 is TGCAGCGTTGCTAGACAGGGGGCTAATGAGCAGTTCTTC.